This T cell receptor beta chain was identified during a study of cytomegalovirus exposure and HLA in healthy donors. Across the study: Roughly 179 million T cells yielded 117 million unique TCR beta sequences, as an earlier analysis found.

The sample holds one count of this clone. Its antigen is undetermined. The PCR ran on 60 Vbeta and 13 Jbeta primers. Profiled with immunoSEQ multiplex PCR; TCRdb holds only in-frame clones, not every one. The table lists fewer than 200,000 clones, around 80% of them singletons. General study findings and limits: Earlier findings revealed that most TCR beta V segments proved productive either about 90% or about 30% of the time.

The receptor's source is a man aged 35 to 55 in good health and CMV-seronegative. Source material: PBMCs.

CDR3 amino acids: CASRNRSTNEKLFF. CDR3 nucleotide sequence: TGTGCCAGTCGTAACAGGTCAACTAATGAAAAACTGTTTTTT. The J gene is TRBJ1-4, the V gene TRBV19; D possibly corresponds to TRBD1 (5 bases). Trimming left V 8 bases short and J 0 bases short, with 10 bases between. The CDR3 runs 14 residues. Germline loops: CDR1 LNHDA, CDR2 SQIVND (reference sequence).